This T cell receptor beta chain is drawn from a study of beta chain features in type 1 diabetes. CDR1 is SNHLY and CDR2 is FYNNEI in the germline V gene. The CDR3 contains 16 residues. The V end was cut by 4 bases, the J end by 4 bases, with 17 bases between. Regarding the study as a whole: Diminished insertions and augmented deletions at VDJ junctions characterized type 1 diabetes patients. PCR might pick shorter templates more often, in the same way for patients and controls. Among patients, naive, central memory and Treg TCRB repertoires appeared more similar than among healthy donors.

Stem cell-like memory, regulatory, central memory and naive CD4+ cells were sorted via CD45RO/CCR7/CD25/CD127/CD95/CD27. This clone was seen repeatedly, ten times or more. Its target is unknown. What was sequenced were expressed TCRB transcripts, since all of the isolated RNA had been reverse transcribed. Sequencing was performed with immunoSEQ multiplex PCR; in TCRdb, only in-frame clones are kept and a portion is missing. The sample consists of 150,000 to 180,000 clones, roughly 10% of them appearing once. This TCR was recovered from a young man in good health. Sequenced material: central memory CD4+ T cells from blood. V and J are TRBV2 and TRBJ2-1; either TRBD1 or TRBD2 may fit D (5 bases each). CDR3: CASSVEGSGNYNEQFF. The CDR3 DNA reads as TGTGCCAGCAGTGTCGAGGGGAGCGGAAATTACAATGAGCAGTTCTTC.